Listed here are 13 T cell receptor beta chains from one sample, sequenced in a study of T cell changes during pregnancy in multiple sclerosis. Using immunoSEQ multiplex PCR, the repertoire was profiled, and TCRdb retains in-frame clones only, with some absent. The data hold around 96,000 clones, with almost 95% observed a single time. Material: peripheral blood, obtained in the third trimester of pregnancy. The receptors were sampled from a female donor with multiple sclerosis, enrolled in a pregnancy study.

V and J are TRBV29-1 and TRBJ2-7; no clear D gene. Trimming removed 0 bases from V and 2 bases from J, with 11 bases in between. CDR1 and CDR2 (germline): SQVTM, ANQGSEA. The CDR3 runs to 14 residues. In DNA form, the CDR3 reads TGCAGCGTTGAAGATAAATACAGACCCTACGAGCAGTACTTC. Protein: CSVEDKYRPYEQYF.

The rearrangement joins TRBV28 to TRBJ2-7; 13 positions match TRBD2. V trimming: 7 bases; J trimming: 1 base; junction bases outside the gene matches: 7. The length of the CDR3 is 16 residues. Germline lookup yields CDR1 MDHEN and CDR2 SYDVKM. Here the CDR3 reads CASTLTLAGGSYEQYF. The CDR3 DNA sequence: TGTGCCAGCACCTTGACACTAGCGGGAGGGTCCTACGAGCAGTACTTC. Complete variable domain (other parts from reference TRBV28 and TRBJ2-7): DVKVTQSSRYLVKRTGEKVFLECVQDMDHENMFWYRQDPGLGLRLIYFSYDVKMKEKGDIPEGYSVSREKKERFSLILESASTNQTSMYLCASTLTLAGGSYEQYFGPGTRLTVT.

The genes are TRBV29-1 and TRBJ2-3; TRBD2 aligns across 8 bases. The J segment lost 4 bases and the V segment lost 7 bases, leaving 13 bases of the junction unmatched. CDR3 length: 15 amino acids. The germline CDR1 and CDR2 sequences are SQVTM and ANQGSEA. The CDR3 nucleotides are TGCAGCGCCGGCCTGAGCGGGAGAAAGCCAGATACGCAGTATTTT. It yields the protein CSAGLSGRKPDTQYF.

The chain has TRBV5-1 and TRBJ2-1; 7 nucleotides align to TRBD2. Germline CDR1 SGHRS, CDR2 YFSETQ. Trimming at V came to 0 bases and at J to 7 bases, leaving 7 bases not matched to a gene. The CDR3 extends over 15 amino acids. The CDR3 loop reads CASSLEASGDNEQFF. CDR3 nucleotides: TGCGCCAGCAGCTTGGAGGCTAGCGGCGATAATGAGCAGTTCTTC.

J is TRBJ2-6 and V is TRBV19; 7 bases are a match to TRBD1. The CDR3 length is 18 residues. J lost 0 bases, V lost 2 bases, and 7 bases had no gene match. Germline V gives CDR1 LNHDA, CDR2 SQIVND (reference sequence). The CDR3 region is CASSIRLGQHSGANVLTF. Written as DNA, the CDR3 is TGTGCCAGTAGTATAAGGCTGGGACAGCACTCTGGGGCCAACGTCCTGACTTTC.

The J gene is TRBJ2-7, the V gene TRBV5-4; 11 nucleotides line up with TRBD2. CDR3 length equals 18 residues. V lost 0 bases to trimming and J lost 6 bases; unmatched junction nucleotides: 14. Germline CDR1 and CDR2: SGHNT and YYREEE (reference sequence). The CDR3 DNA sequence: TGTGCCAGCAGCTTGGATAGCGGGAGGGCCAAATTCCGGCGCGAGCAGTACTTC. This sequence encodes CASSLDSGRAKFRREQYF.

The sample holds one count of this clone. J is TRBJ2-5 and V is TRBV29-1; tentative D call: TRBD2 (6 bases). Germline V gene sequence: CDR1 SQVTM, CDR2 ANQGSEA. V shed 7 bases and J shed 4 bases, with 13 bases lying between them. CDR3 length: 12 amino acids. In DNA form, the CDR3 reads TGCAGCGGGGGACTCCCCCGAGAGACCCAGTACTTC. Translation gives CSGGLPRETQYF. The complete variable domain, with remaining parts taken from reference TRBV29-1 and TRBJ2-5, reads SAVISQKPSRDICQRGTSLTIQCQVDSQVTMMFWYRQQPGQSLTLIATANQGSEATYESGFVIDKFPISRPNLTFSTLTVSNMSPEDSSIYLCSGGLPRETQYFGPGTRLLVL.

The chain employs TRBV5-4 and TRBJ2-7; D is uncertain. The germline CDR1 and CDR2 sequences are SGHNT and YYREEE (reference sequence). There are 15 residues in the CDR3. The V and J ends lost 3 bases and 1 base respectively, with 14 bases between them. DNA of the CDR3: TGTGCCAGCAGCTCCGGTGCGGTTGGATCCTACGAGCAGTACTTC. Translated: CASSSGAVGSYEQYF.

CDR3 sequence reads: CSVVRGGPGANVLTF. CDR3 in DNA: TGCAGCGTTGTCAGGGGCGGCCCGGGGGCCAACGTCCTGACTTTC. The chain recombines TRBV29-1 with TRBJ2-6; TRBD1 is a possible D gene (6 bases). CDR1 and CDR2 (germline): SQVTM, ANQGSEA. Trimming removed 4 bases from V and 4 bases from J, with 14 bases in between. This CDR3 has 15 residues.

The rearrangement uses TRBV7-8 and TRBJ2-5; possible D gene TRBD2, 6 bases. Germline assignment: CDR1 SGHVS and CDR2 FQNEAQ. This CDR3 has 13 residues. Trimming removed 7 bases from V and 2 bases from J, with 11 bases in between. As DNA, the CDR3 is TGTGCCAGCAACGTACTAGCACAAGAGACCCAGTACTTC. Amino acids: CASNVLAQETQYF.

DNA of the CDR3: TGTGCCAGCAGTGCCCGAGGGTACGGGTTCGCAGATACGCAGTATTTT. Protein sequence: CASSARGYGFADTQYF. The rearrangement links TRBV2 to TRBJ2-3; tentative D call: TRBD2 (5 bases). This CDR3 spans 16 amino acids. The V end was cut by 4 bases, the J end by 4 bases, with 18 bases between. Germline loops: CDR1 SNHLY, CDR2 FYNNEI. Filled out from reference TRBV2 and TRBJ2-3, the complete variable domain reads EPEVTQTPSHQVTQMGQEVILRCVPISNHLYFYWYRQILGQKVEFLVSFYNNEISEKSEIFDDQFSVERPDGSNFTLKIRSTKLEDSAMYFCASSARGYGFADTQYFGPGTRLTVL.

The rearrangement joins TRBV7-9 to TRBJ2-1, with D perhaps matching TRBD2 (6 bases). In germline, CDR1 is SEHNR, CDR2 FQNEAQ (reference sequence). V lost 5 bases and J lost 0, with 11 bases in between. The length of the CDR3 is 15 residues. CDR3 bases: TGTGCCAGCAGCCCTAGCGCGAGCTCCTACAATGAGCAGTTCTTC. Its protein is CASSPSASSYNEQFF.

The rearrangement links TRBV27 to TRBJ2-7, with 8 bases matching TRBD1. Looked up from germline, CDR1 is MNHEY and CDR2 is SMNVEV (reference sequence). The CDR3 extends over 15 amino acids. V lost 1 base and J lost 4; bases outside the gene matches: 6. CDR3 coding DNA: TGTGCCAGCAGTTTATTGGCGGACAGGGATTACGAGCAGTACTTC. This codes for CASSLLADRDYEQYF.